The 25 T cell receptor beta chains in this list originate from one sample, sequenced in a study of CD8 T cells in ankylosing spondylitis. General observations from the study: Ankylosing spondylitis blood appeared to carry a characteristic TCR beta motif of several highly homologous variants.

No antigen has been identified for these receptors. In TCRdb, the 5' RACE reads were re-called with MiXCR into one record per CDR3 protein. The sample lists more than 650,000 distinct CDR3 sequences, about 11% seen once, with about 0.5% in the top ten. Sequenced material: blood, either unsorted or a sorted T cell fraction (not recorded which). The receptor set was obtained from a male donor with ankylosing spondylitis.

The gene calls are TRBV20-1 and TRBJ1-5; D is uncertain. The CDR3 runs 14 residues. Per the germline V gene, CDR1 is DFQATT and CDR2 is SNEGSKA (reference sequence). Trimming pared 7 bases from V and 3 bases from J, leaving 16 bases between. CDR3 DNA sequence: TGCAGTGGAACCCGCGGGCCATACAATCAGCCCCAGCATTTT. Residues: CSGTRGPYNQPQHF.

This clonotype was counted only a few times. The chain joins TRBV10-3 to TRBJ1-5, with a possible D match to TRBD1 (5 bases). Per germline, CDR1 ENHRY and CDR2 SYGVKD. V was shortened by 3 bases and J by 4 bases, with 7 bases between the two germline ends. This CDR3 comprises 13 residues. The CDR3 coding sequence is TGTGCCATCAGTGATAACAGGAATCAGCCCCAGCATTTT. Translated, it gives CAISDNRNQPQHF.

This clonotype was seen a few times. The chain joins TRBV5-1 to TRBJ2-3; TRBD2 agrees at 11 bases. Germline V lookup: CDR1 SGHRS, CDR2 YFSETQ. The CDR3 spans 19 residues. V shed 3 bases and J 4 bases; nucleotides not matched to a gene: 16. The CDR3 coding sequence is TGCGCCAGCAGCTGGTGGGGGACTAGCGGAGGGGCACGGTCAGATACGCAGTATTTT. This sequence encodes CASSWWGTSGGARSDTQYF.

This chain uses TRBV20-1 with TRBJ1-4; D is ambiguous. This CDR3 has 12 residues. Per the germline V gene, CDR1 is DFQATT and CDR2 is SNEGSKA (reference sequence). V gave up 3 bases and J gave up 8 bases, with 10 bases separating them. This CDR3 reads CSASRRSEKLFF. The CDR3 DNA follows: TGCAGTGCTAGTCGCCGGTCGGAAAAACTGTTTTTT.

In its sample, this clonotype was seen many times. The V gene is TRBV6-1, the J gene TRBJ1-5; 9 bases align to TRBD1. From germline, CDR1 is MNHNS and CDR2 SASEGT. CDR3 length: 14 amino acids. J lost 3 bases, V lost 6 bases, and 3 bases had no gene match. CDR3 loop: CASSRTGANQPQHF. The CDR3 DNA is TGTGCCAGCAGCAGGACAGGGGCCAATCAGCCCCAGCATTTT.

The CDR3 sequence: CASRTGREYNEQFF. DNA for the CDR3: TGTGCCAGCAGGACAGGGCGTGAGTACAATGAGCAGTTCTTC. This chain uses TRBV7-2 with TRBJ2-1; 7 bases are a match to TRBD1. This CDR3 has 14 residues. CDR1 and CDR2 from the germline V gene are SGHTA and FQGNSA. Losses at the gene ends were 6 bases for V and 4 bases for J; bases not matched to a gene: 6. Full variable domain (rest looked up from reference TRBV7-2 and TRBJ2-1): GAGVSQSPSNKVTEKGKDVELRCDPISGHTALYWYRQSLGQGLEFLIYFQGNSAPDKSGLPSDRFSAERTGGSVSTLTIQRTQQEDSAVYLCASRTGREYNEQFFGPGTRLTVL.

V usage is TRBV20-1 and J usage is TRBJ2-2; D is uncertain. The CDR3 extends over 14 amino acids. Germline CDR1 DFQATT, CDR2 SNEGSKA (reference sequence). V was cut by 3 bases and J by 2 bases, with 10 bases left in between. The CDR3, as DNA: TGCAGTGCTAGTGGGCCTATAAACACCGGGGAGCTGTTTTTT. This sequence encodes CSASGPINTGELFF.

This clonotype has a handful of counts. The gene calls are TRBV5-1 and TRBJ2-1; no clear D. Deletions cut 5 bases from V and 7 bases from J, with 7 bases between. The CDR3 is 11 residues long. CDR1 and CDR2 from the germline V gene are SGHRS and YFSETQ. CDR3 residues: CASRLSNEQFF. CDR3 nucleotide sequence: TGCGCCAGCAGGCTAAGTAATGAGCAGTTCTTC.

The rearrangement links TRBV20-1 to TRBJ2-7; the D is unclear. Germline V lookup: CDR1 DFQATT, CDR2 SNEGSKA (reference sequence). The CDR3 has 15 amino acids. Trimming stripped 5 bases from V and 0 bases from J, with 17 bases between. The CDR3 loop is CSALQTQSFSYEQYF. Here the CDR3 DNA reads TGCAGTGCTTTACAGACCCAGTCGTTCTCCTACGAGCAGTACTTC.

This chain uses TRBV12-3 or TRBV12-4 with TRBJ2-7; no clear D gene. The V gene lost 8 bases and the J gene lost 5 bases, with 16 bases spanning the gap. CDR3 length: 13 residues. This CDR3 is CASGSGKVHEQYF. As DNA, the CDR3 is TGTGCCAGCGGGTCCGGAAAAGTCCACGAGCAGTACTTC.

A few counts support this clonotype. This chain connects TRBV29-1 to TRBJ2-1; D not certain. The germline gives CDR1 SQVTM, CDR2 ANQGSEA. Trimming removed 3 bases from V and 6 bases from J, with 6 bases in between. The length of the CDR3 is 11 residues. The CDR3 here is CSVERSNEQFF. The CDR3 nucleotides read TGCAGCGTTGAGAGGAGCAATGAGCAGTTCTTC.

The gene calls are TRBV6-1 and TRBJ2-7; D may be TRBD2 (6 bases). Germline CDR1 reads MNHNS; CDR2 reads SASEGT. The CDR3 covers 14 residues. Trimming stripped 5 bases from V and 6 bases from J, with 17 bases between. DNA of the CDR3: TGTGCCAGCAGTCCAGGCGGGACGTGGGGCGAGCAGTACTTC. It specifies CASSPGGTWGEQYF.

V gene TRBV10-3 combines with J gene TRBJ1-5; D remains unclear. The V and J ends lost 2 bases and 3 bases respectively, with 8 bases between them. The CDR3 runs to 14 residues. CDR1 is ENHRY and CDR2 is SYGVKD in the germline V gene. The chain's CDR3 is CAISEAGLNQPQHF. The CDR3 nucleotides read TGTGCCATCAGTGAGGCGGGTCTCAATCAGCCCCAGCATTTT.

This clonotype was seen a handful of times. CDR3 DNA: TGCGCCAGCAGCTTGCCTAGCGACACAGATACGCAGTATTTT. It translates to CASSLPSDTDTQYF. The chain links TRBV5-1 to TRBJ2-3; D perhaps matches TRBD2 (6 bases). The CDR3 has 14 residues. Germline CDR1 is SGHRS and CDR2 is YFSETQ. V lost 1 base, J lost 2 bases, and 8 bases lay in between.

This clonotype was detected only a few times. The gene calls are TRBV15 and TRBJ2-3, with 11 bases aligning to TRBD2. CDR3 length: 18 amino acids. Unmatched junction bases numbered 10, after V lost 3 bases and J lost 2 bases. The V gene's germline CDR1 is LNHNV and CDR2 YYDKDF (reference sequence). Written as DNA, the CDR3 is TGTGCCACCAGCAGGGTTAGGACTAGCGGGTCCGACACAGATACGCAGTATTTT. Protein sequence: CATSRVRTSGSDTDTQYF.

There are a few counts of this clonotype. The chain couples TRBV6-6 to TRBJ2-3, with D unresolved. V shed 7 bases and J shed 6 bases, with 14 bases lying between them. There are 13 residues in the CDR3. CDR1 is MNHNY, CDR2 SVGAGI, per germline (reference sequence). CDR3 sequence: CASTPYLGDTQYF. CDR3 coding DNA: TGTGCCAGCACCCCCTACCTCGGGGATACGCAGTATTTT.

In this sample, this clonotype turned up many times. The chain recombines TRBV29-1 with TRBJ1-6; unclear D gene. The V and J ends lost 7 bases and 7 bases respectively, with 17 bases between them. Germline V gene data show CDR1 as SQVTM and CDR2 as ANQGSEA. There are 14 residues in the CDR3. CDR3 DNA: TGCAGCGCCCAAGTTCGTGGAGGGAATTCACCCCTCCACTTT. Translated, it gives CSAQVRGGNSPLHF.

With regard to this clonotype: The germline gene is not matched at one end of the junction; a read error may be the cause. The chain links TRBV4-3 to TRBJ2-2; 9 positions match TRBD2. CDR1 and CDR2 from the germline V gene are LGHNA and YSLEER. The CDR3 has 16 amino acids. The CDR3 nucleotides read TGCGCCAGCAGCCATTTAGCGGGGGCTGCCACCGTGGAGCTGTTTTTT. Translating it yields CASSHLAGAATVELFF.

This clonotype was counted between two and nine times. This sequence joins TRBV20-1 and TRBJ2-4; TRBD2 might be the D (5 bases). Trimming cost V 7 bases and J 0 bases, with 16 bases left between them. Germline loops: CDR1 DFQATT, CDR2 SNEGSKA (reference sequence). The CDR3 spans 15 residues. CDR3 nucleotide sequence: TGCAGTGTCAGCGGCGGCAGACTAGCCAAAAACATTCAGTACTTC. This codes for CSVSGGRLAKNIQYF.

This clonotype was counted many times. The chain employs TRBV4-3 and TRBJ1-2, with D possibly matching TRBD1 (6 bases). Deletions cut 1 base from V and 1 base from J, with 13 bases between. There are 16 residues in the CDR3. Germline V gene sequence: CDR1 LGHNA, CDR2 YSLEER. The CDR3 DNA follows: TGCGCCAGCAGCCAAGGGGTGACAGGAAGTAACTATGGCTACACCTTC. It codes for CASSQGVTGSNYGYTF.

J is TRBJ2-7 and V is TRBV6-5, with 7 nucleotides matching TRBD1. The CDR3 covers 15 residues. Looked up from germline, CDR1 is MNHEY and CDR2 is SVGAGI. V dropped 0 bases and J dropped 3; count of bases not matched to a gene: 5. In DNA, the CDR3 is TGTGCCAGCAGTTACTCGATGGGACAGTACTACGAGCAGTACTTC. Its protein is CASSYSMGQYYEQYF.

This clonotype was seen repeatedly, ten times or more. CDR3 in DNA: TGCAGTGCCAACTCCGGGTTAACTGAAGCTTTCTTT. Translation: CSANSGLTEAFF. This rearrangement joins TRBV20-1 to TRBJ1-1; D remains ambiguous. V was pared by 6 bases and J by 5 bases, with 13 bases between. The CDR3 spans 12 residues. Germline loops: CDR1 DFQATT, CDR2 SNEGSKA (reference sequence).

The CDR3 nucleotides read TGTGCCAGCAGTTACGGGCAAACGAGGTGGAACACTGAAGCTTTCTTT. As protein: CASSYGQTRWNTEAFF. The chain has TRBV6-5 and TRBJ1-1, with no clear D. V was trimmed by 2 bases and J by 1 base, leaving 14 bases between them. Looked up from germline, CDR1 is MNHEY and CDR2 is SVGAGI. The CDR3 runs 16 residues.

Only a few counts were recorded for this clonotype. The gene calls are TRBV20-1 and TRBJ1-5, with D perhaps TRBD1 (6 bases). CDR1 and CDR2 from the germline V gene are DFQATT and SNEGSKA (reference sequence). The V end was cut by 4 bases, the J end by 0 bases, with 13 bases between. The CDR3 loop spans 15 amino acids. In DNA, the CDR3 is TGCAGTGCTACTGGGGACAAACATAGCAATCAGCCCCAGCATTTT. This translates into CSATGDKHSNQPQHF.

CDR3 sequence: CAARGQMNTEAFF. The CDR3 DNA sequence: TGTGCCGCTCGAGGACAGATGAACACTGAAGCTTTCTTT. The J gene is TRBJ1-1, the V gene TRBV10-3, with TRBD1 as a possible D gene (6 bases). With 11 bases removed from V and 0 bases from J, the gap between germline ends came to 13 bases. This CDR3 has 13 residues. Germline CDR1 is ENHRY and CDR2 is SYGVKD.